This T cell receptor beta chain was profiled in a study of blood T cell repertoires in COVID-19. Study information: From the United States, Italy and Spain came samples of acute and convalescent COVID-19.

Sequencing used immunoSEQ multiplex PCR; TCRdb keeps in-frame clones, though not all of them. The profile shows 110,000 to 150,000 clones, about four fifths of them singletons. Per germline, CDR1 SGHTA and CDR2 FQGTGA. V gave up 2 bases and J gave up 8 bases, with 3 bases separating them. The CDR3 extends over 11 amino acids. The sequence was collected from a human donor in a cohort sampled during active COVID-19. The V and J genes are TRBV7-3 and TRBJ2-2; D gene unclear. Sequencing was performed on peripheral blood. In nucleotides, the CDR3 is TGTGCCAGCAGCTTATCAGGGGAGCTGTTTTTT. Residues: CASSLSGELFF.